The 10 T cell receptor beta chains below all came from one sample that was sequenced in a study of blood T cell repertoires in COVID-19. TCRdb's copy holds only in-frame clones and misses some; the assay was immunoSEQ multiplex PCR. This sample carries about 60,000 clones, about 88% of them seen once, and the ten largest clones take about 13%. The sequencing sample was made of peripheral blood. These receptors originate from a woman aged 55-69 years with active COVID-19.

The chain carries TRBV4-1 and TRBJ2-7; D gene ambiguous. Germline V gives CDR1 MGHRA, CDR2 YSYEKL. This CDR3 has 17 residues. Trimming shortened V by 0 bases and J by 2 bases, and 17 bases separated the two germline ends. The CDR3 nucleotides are TGCGCCAGCAGCCAAGAACGGTCCGGGTATTCAACCTACGAGCAGTACTTC. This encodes CASSQERSGYSTYEQYF.

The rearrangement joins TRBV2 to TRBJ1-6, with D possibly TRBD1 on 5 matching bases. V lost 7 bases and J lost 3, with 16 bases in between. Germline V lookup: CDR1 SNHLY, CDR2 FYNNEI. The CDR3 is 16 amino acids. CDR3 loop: CASTPDQGNYNSPLHF. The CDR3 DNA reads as TGTGCCAGCACTCCAGACCAGGGAAACTATAATTCACCCCTCCACTTT.

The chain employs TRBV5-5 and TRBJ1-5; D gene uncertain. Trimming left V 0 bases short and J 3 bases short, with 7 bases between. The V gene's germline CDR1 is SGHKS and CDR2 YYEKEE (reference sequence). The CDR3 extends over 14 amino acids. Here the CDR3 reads CASSLVGDNQPQHF. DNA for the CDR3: TGTGCCAGCAGCTTGGTTGGAGACAATCAGCCCCAGCATTTT.

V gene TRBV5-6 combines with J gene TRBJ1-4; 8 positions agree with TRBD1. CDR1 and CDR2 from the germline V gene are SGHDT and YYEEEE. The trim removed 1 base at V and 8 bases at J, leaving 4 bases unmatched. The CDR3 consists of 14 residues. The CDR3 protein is CASSLQGAGEKLFF. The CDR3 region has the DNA TGTGCCAGCAGCTTGCAGGGGGCAGGAGAAAAACTGTTTTTT.

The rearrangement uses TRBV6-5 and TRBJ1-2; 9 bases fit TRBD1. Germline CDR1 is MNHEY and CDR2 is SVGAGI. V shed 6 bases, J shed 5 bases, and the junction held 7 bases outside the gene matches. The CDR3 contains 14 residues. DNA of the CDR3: TGTGCCAGCAGGCACCATGGGACAGGGTATGGCTACACCTTC. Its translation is CASRHHGTGYGYTF.

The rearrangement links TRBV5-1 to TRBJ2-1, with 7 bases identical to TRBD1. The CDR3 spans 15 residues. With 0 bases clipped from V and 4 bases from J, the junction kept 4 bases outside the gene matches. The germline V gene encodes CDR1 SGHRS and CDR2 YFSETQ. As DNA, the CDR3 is TGCGCCAGCAGCTTGGGGGGGACAGAATACAATGAGCAGTTCTTC. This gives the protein CASSLGGTEYNEQFF.

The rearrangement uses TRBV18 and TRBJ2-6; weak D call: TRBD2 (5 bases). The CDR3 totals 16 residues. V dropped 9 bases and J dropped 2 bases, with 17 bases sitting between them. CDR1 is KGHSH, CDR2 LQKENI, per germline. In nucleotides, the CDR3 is TGTGCCAGTACCCGGGGTGGCTCCACTGGGGCCAACGTCCTGACTTTC. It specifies CASTRGGSTGANVLTF.

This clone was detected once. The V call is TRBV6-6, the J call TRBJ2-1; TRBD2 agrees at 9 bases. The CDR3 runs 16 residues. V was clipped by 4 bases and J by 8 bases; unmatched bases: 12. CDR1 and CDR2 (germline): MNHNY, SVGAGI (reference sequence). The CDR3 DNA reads TGTGCCAGCAGTTCGGCCAGGAGCGGGGGGTCGTATGAGCAGTTCTTC. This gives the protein CASSSARSGGSYEQFF.

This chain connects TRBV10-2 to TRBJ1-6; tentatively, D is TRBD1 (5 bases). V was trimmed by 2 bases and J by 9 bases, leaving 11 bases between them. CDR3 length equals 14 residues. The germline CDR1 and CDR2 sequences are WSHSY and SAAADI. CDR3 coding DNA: TGCGCCAGCAGTGAGGCAGGGTATGCTTCACCCCTCCACTTT. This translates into CASSEAGYASPLHF.

Here the CDR3 reads CASTTGGSHMNTEAFF. DNA of the CDR3: TGTGCCAGTACCACAGGAGGGTCTCATATGAACACTGAAGCTTTCTTT. This rearrangement joins TRBV19 to TRBJ1-1; D may be TRBD1 (5 bases). The V end was cut by 7 bases, the J end by 0 bases, with 18 bases between. The CDR3 length is 16 residues. Germline V CDR1 and CDR2: LNHDA, SQIVND (reference sequence).